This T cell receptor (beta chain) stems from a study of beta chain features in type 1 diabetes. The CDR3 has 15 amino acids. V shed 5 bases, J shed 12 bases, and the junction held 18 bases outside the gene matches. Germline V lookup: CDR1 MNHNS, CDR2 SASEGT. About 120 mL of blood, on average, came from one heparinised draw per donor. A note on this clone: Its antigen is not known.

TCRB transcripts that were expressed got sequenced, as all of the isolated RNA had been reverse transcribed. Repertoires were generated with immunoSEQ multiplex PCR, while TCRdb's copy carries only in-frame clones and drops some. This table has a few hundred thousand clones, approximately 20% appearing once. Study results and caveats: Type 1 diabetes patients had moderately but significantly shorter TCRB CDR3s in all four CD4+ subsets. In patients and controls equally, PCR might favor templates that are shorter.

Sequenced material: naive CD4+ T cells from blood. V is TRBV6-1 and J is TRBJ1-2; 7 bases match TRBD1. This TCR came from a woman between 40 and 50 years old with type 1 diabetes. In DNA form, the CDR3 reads TGTGCCAGCAGTTCTACCGATCGCCGACAGGGACAGAACACCTTC. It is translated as CASSSTDRRQGQNTF.